This T cell receptor (beta chain) emerged from a study of cytomegalovirus exposure and HLA in healthy donors. Germline V lookup: CDR1 MNHEY, CDR2 SMNVEV (reference sequence). Trimming shortened V by 4 bases and J by 2 bases, and 14 bases separated the two germline ends. This CDR3 comprises 15 residues. TCRdb's copy holds only in-frame clones and misses some; the assay was immunoSEQ multiplex PCR. The sample has about 170,000 clones, 89% seen once. Sequenced sample: PBMCs. This clonotype originated in a woman between 18 and 30 years old in good health and CMV-seropositive. This chain links TRBV27 with TRBJ2-5; D not resolved. CDR3 protein: CASSSVSGRQETQYF. CDR3 DNA sequence: TGTGCCAGCAGTTCCGTTTCGGGTCGGCAAGAGACCCAGTACTTC.